These T cell receptor beta chains were read from a single sample in a study of blood T cell repertoires in COVID-19. Libraries were prepared by immunoSEQ multiplex PCR; TCRdb keeps only in-frame clonotypes and omits some of them. The sample consists of almost 250,000 clones, more than 75% of them appearing once. The source material was peripheral blood. These receptors were obtained from a woman between 55 and 75 years old who had recovered from COVID-19. The conserved cysteine and the conserved F or W are not part of the CDR3 here. Fields, in order: V gene, CDR3 protein.

TRBV12-3/TRBV12-4 | ATLLAPNEQF
TRBV12-1 | ASNKPDRDTEAF
TRBV5-1 | ASSPGGGGDEQY
TRBV11-2 | ASSQRYRGQETQY
TRBV7-3 | ASSLSGVAF
TRBV18 | ASSKVGVQSNTEAF
TRBV28 | ASNYQGVDEQY
TRBV15 | ATSRDSRGWGGNEQF
TRBV5-4 | ASSLELVGELF
TRBV11-3 | ASSFRTGGNTGELF
TRBV9 | ASSTTGTLRETQY
TRBV29-1 | SVDGGSGAFSSNEQF
TRBV7-9 | ASSGAQGGYEQY
TRBV18 | ASSPEDATKDREKLF
TRBV7-9 | ASSWTAQSPLH
TRBV7-8 | ASSLVTGDHQPQH
TRBV7-9 | ASSNVFRGSAAQY
TRBV13 | ASSLRAGGSADTQY
TRBV28 | ASSPGGTDTQY
TRBV11-3 | ASSLRQGSSPLH
TRBV3-1/TRBV3-2 | ASSAGLAGGVSYEQY
TRBV24-1 | ATQRGGTDTQY
TRBV9 | ASSVVWDSLSTDTQY
TRBV3-1/TRBV3-2 | ASSQDRSSYEQY
TRBV19 | ASSIIVNQPQH
TRBV5-4 | ASSLDNRGREAF
TRBV10-1 | ASRHRQAQPYEQY
TRBV7-2 | ASTWTGWNEQF
TRBV7-2 | ASSLALDILAKNIQY
TRBV20-1 | SASRGGSYEQY
TRBV7-9 | ASSLASDQPQH
TRBV7-3 | ASSLEYSYT
TRBV28 | ASRRAVYEQY
TRBV6-4 | ASSETYLRGNLYGYT
TRBV6-2/TRBV6-3 | ASSYSLGTGGVQY
TRBV6-5 | ASSERGTDTQY
TRBV28 | ASRHHPGGRGETQY
TRBV5-5 | ASSPVSYEQY
TRBV6-1 | ASSEVGGALNEQY
TRBV10-2 | ASRGITGGNEAF
TRBV6-5 | ASSYSGTPNTEAF
TRBV18 | ASSPGNQPQH
TRBV11-3 | ASSLTGYEQY
TRBV4-2 | ASGPGGRGYEQY
TRBV16 | ASSQILSNMNTEAF
TRBV12-1 | ASSREPPQRDSNQPQH
TRBV18 | ASSPGQGETQY
TRBV5-6 | ASSWDRGTANEKLF
TRBV4-1 | ASSHRDRGAGELF
TRBV7-3 | ASSFGGQGSGYT